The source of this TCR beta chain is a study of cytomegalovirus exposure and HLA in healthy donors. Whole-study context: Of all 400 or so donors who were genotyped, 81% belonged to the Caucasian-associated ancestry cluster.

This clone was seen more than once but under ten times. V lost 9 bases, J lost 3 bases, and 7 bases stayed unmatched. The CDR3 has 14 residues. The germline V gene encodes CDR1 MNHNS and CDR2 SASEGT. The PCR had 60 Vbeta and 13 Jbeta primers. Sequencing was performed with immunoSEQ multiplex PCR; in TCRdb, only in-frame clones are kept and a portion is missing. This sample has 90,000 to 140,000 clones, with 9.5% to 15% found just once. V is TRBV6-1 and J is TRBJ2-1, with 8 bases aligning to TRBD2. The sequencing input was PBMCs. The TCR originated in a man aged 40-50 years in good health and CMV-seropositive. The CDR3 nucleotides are TGTGCCAGTGCACTAGCGGCTGTCTACAATGAGCAGTTCTTC. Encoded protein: CASALAAVYNEQFF.